The source of this T cell receptor (beta chain) is a study of tumour-infiltrating T cells in Burkitt lymphoma. The overall study: Repertoire clonality predicted overall and progression-free survival.

V lost 1 base, J lost 9 bases, and 7 bases lay in between. The CDR3 consists of 12 residues. Germline lookup yields CDR1 SGHDN and CDR2 FVKESK. This table comes from immunoSEQ multiplex PCR, and its TCRdb copy is limited to in-frame clones, with some not included. The data show approximately 2,800 clones, about 77% seen once. The sequence derives from a human donor with diffuse large B-cell lymphoma. Source material: tumor tissue. The chain links TRBV14 to TRBJ2-1; D unresolved. DNA for the CDR3: TGTGCCAGCAGCCAAGGGTTTGTTGAGCAGTTCTTC. Its protein is CASSQGFVEQFF. The variable domain in full, with the rest retrieved from reference TRBV14 and TRBJ2-1, is EAGVTQFPSHSVIEKGQTVTLRCDPISGHDNLYWYRRVMGKEIKFLLHFVKESKQDESGMPNNRFLAERTGGTYSTLKVQPAELEDSGVYFCASSQGFVEQFFGPGTRLTVL.